Below, 30 T cell receptor beta chains from the same sample are listed, as sequenced in a study of T cell responses to AZD1222 COVID-19 vaccine. The assay was immunoSEQ multiplex PCR, and TCRdb's table has in-frame clones only and misses some. The sample records roughly 100,000 clones, roughly 90% being singletons. This specimen consisted of peripheral blood, obtained on day 0 of AZD1222 vaccination. These receptors were collected from an adult in good health.

The V gene is TRBV25-1, the J gene TRBJ2-1, with D unresolved. With 8 bases removed from V and 8 bases from J, the gap between germline ends came to 10 bases. The CDR3 totals 11 residues. CDR1 and CDR2 (germline): MGHDK, SYGVNS. CDR3 sequence: CASQASDEQFF. The CDR3 DNA reads as TGTGCCAGCCAAGCGTCGGATGAGCAGTTCTTC.

This clone has only one observation. The chain employs TRBV5-5 and TRBJ1-6, with TRBD1 as a possible D gene (5 bases). Germline V CDR1 and CDR2: SGHKS, YYEKEE (reference sequence). The CDR3 has 15 amino acids. The V and J ends lost 1 base and 6 bases respectively, with 11 bases between them. The CDR3 spells CASSLNQGSNSPLHF. The CDR3 DNA reads as TGTGCCAGCAGCTTGAATCAGGGAAGTAATTCACCCCTCCACTTT.

This clone was seen a few times. This sequence joins TRBV3-1 (or the pseudogene TRBV3-2) and TRBJ2-7, with TRBD2 identical over 12 bases. V dropped 1 base and J dropped 5; count of bases not matched to a gene: 6. The CDR3 has 16 amino acids. Per germline, CDR1 LGHDT and CDR2 YNNKEL (reference sequence). CDR3 sequence reads: CASSQGRLAGDHEQYF. CDR3 DNA: TGTGCCAGCAGCCAAGGGAGACTAGCGGGAGACCACGAGCAGTACTTC.

The rearrangement joins TRBV30 to TRBJ1-5; unclear D gene. CDR1 and CDR2 from the germline V gene are GTSNPN and SVGIG (reference sequence). The CDR3 extends over 12 amino acids. V shed 0 bases and J shed 9 bases, with 9 bases lying between them. The CDR3: CAWSVGFGPQHF. The CDR3 nucleotides read TGTGCCTGGAGTGTAGGGTTTGGGCCCCAGCATTTT.

The chain combines TRBV2 with TRBJ1-5; 9 bases fit TRBD1. Trimming at V came to 3 bases and at J to 0 bases, leaving 9 bases not matched to a gene. The CDR3 is made up of 18 amino acids. Germline V gene data show CDR1 as SNHLY and CDR2 as FYNNEI. Written as DNA, the CDR3 is TGTGCCAGCAGTGACCCGGGACAGGGCGCTTATAGCAATCAGCCCCAGCATTTT. Its protein is CASSDPGQGAYSNQPQHF.

This chain uses TRBV27 with TRBJ2-1; possibly TRBD2 for D (6 bases). Germline V gene sequence: CDR1 MNHEY, CDR2 SMNVEV (reference sequence). Trimming shortened V by 6 bases and J by 6 bases, and 12 bases separated the two germline ends. The CDR3 has 13 amino acids. The CDR3 DNA follows: TGTGCCAGCAGCCCGCGGAGGGGCAATGAGCAGTTCTTC. Encoded protein: CASSPRRGNEQFF.

The V and J genes are TRBV14 and TRBJ2-5; TRBD2 matches at 10 bases. J gave up 5 bases and V 4 bases, and 7 bases lay outside the gene matches. Germline lookup yields CDR1 SGHDN and CDR2 FVKESK. The CDR3 is made up of 15 amino acids. The CDR3 coding sequence is TGTGCCAGCAGCCTTCTAGCGGGAGTAGGGGAGACCCAGTACTTC. It translates to CASSLLAGVGETQYF.

The V call is TRBV2, the J call TRBJ2-2; the D gene is possibly TRBD2 (5 bases). There are 13 residues in the CDR3. Germline values: CDR1 SNHLY, CDR2 FYNNEI. Trimming pared 8 bases from V and 2 bases from J, leaving 9 bases between. This CDR3 is CASFRGNTGELFF. In DNA form, the CDR3 reads TGTGCCAGCTTCCGGGGAAACACCGGGGAGCTGTTTTTT.

This rearrangement joins TRBV15 to TRBJ2-7, with D uncertain. The CDR3 is made up of 16 amino acids. Trimming pared 0 bases from V and 0 bases from J, leaving 12 bases between. CDR1 and CDR2 from the germline V gene are LNHNV and YYDKDF (reference sequence). CDR3 sequence: CATSREGSRLSYEQYF. The DNA of the CDR3 is TGTGCCACCAGCAGAGAAGGATCCAGGCTCTCCTACGAGCAGTACTTC. The full variable domain, with the rest looked up from reference TRBV15 and TRBJ2-7, is DAMVIQNPRYQVTQFGKPVTLSCSQTLNHNVMYWYQQKSSQAPKLLFHYYDKDFNNEADTPDNFQSRRPNTSFCFLDIRSPGLGDTAMYLCATSREGSRLSYEQYFGPGTRLTVT.

The rearrangement links TRBV30 to TRBJ2-3; 7 bases fit TRBD1. CDR1 is GTSNPN, CDR2 SVGIG, per germline (reference sequence). This CDR3 region has 15 residues. V lost 0 bases, J lost 4 bases, and 7 bases stayed unmatched. The CDR3 loop is CAWSVGNRGPDTQYF. CDR3 in DNA: TGTGCCTGGAGTGTAGGGAACAGGGGACCAGATACGCAGTATTTT. Complete variable domain (other parts from reference TRBV30 and TRBJ2-3): SQTIHQWPATLVQPVGSPLSLECTVEGTSNPNLYWYRQAAGRGLQLLFYSVGIGQISSEVPQNLSASRPQDRQFILSSKKLLLSDSGFYLCAWSVGNRGPDTQYFGPGTRLTVL.

The rearrangement links TRBV4-2 to TRBJ2-7; 9 bases agree with TRBD2. This CDR3 contains 15 residues. Trimming removed 4 bases from V and 6 bases from J; junction bases left unmatched: 10. The V gene's germline CDR1 is LGHNA and CDR2 YNFKEQ. CDR3 protein: CASSPRSSGRLEQYF. The CDR3 nucleotides are TGTGCCAGCAGCCCCCGGAGTAGCGGGAGACTCGAGCAGTACTTC.

This clone was picked up one time. The rearrangement joins TRBV28 to TRBJ2-3; D is unclear. The CDR3 loop spans 14 amino acids. Germline-derived CDR1 and CDR2 are MDHEN and SYDVKM. V dropped 4 bases and J dropped 3 bases, with 11 bases sitting between them. The CDR3 here is CASSSADSTDTQYF. The CDR3 DNA reads TGTGCCAGCAGTTCCGCCGACTCAACAGATACGCAGTATTTT.

V gene TRBV9 combines with J gene TRBJ2-7; weak D call: TRBD2 (6 bases). The CDR3 is 13 residues long. Germline CDR1 SGDLS, CDR2 YYNGEE. V lost 4 bases and J 5 bases, leaving 13 bases between the germline ends. The DNA of the CDR3 is TGTGCCAGCAGCCCTCGGGGGTGGGACGAGCAGTACTTC. It encodes CASSPRGWDEQYF.

The genes are TRBV7-2 and TRBJ2-2; 10 bases match TRBD2. In germline, CDR1 is SGHTA, CDR2 FQGNSA. The CDR3 sequence is 15 residues long. V gave up 6 bases and J gave up 7 bases; unmatched junction bases: 8. The DNA of the CDR3 is TGTGCCAGCAGAATTAGCGGGGGGCGGGGCGGGGAGCTGTTTTTT. This encodes CASRISGGRGGELFF.

V gene TRBV2 combines with J gene TRBJ2-7; D might be TRBD1 (6 bases). The germline V and J ends were trimmed by 10 bases and 5 bases, with 24 bases remaining between them. Per germline, CDR1 SNHLY and CDR2 FYNNEI. The CDR3 contains 15 residues. In nucleotides, the CDR3 is TGTGCCACACTAGACCCACAGGGATACGGCCACGAGCAGTACTTC. Its translation: CATLDPQGYGHEQYF.

V usage is TRBV11-2 and J usage is TRBJ2-3, with TRBD2 matching over 10 bases. The CDR3 consists of 14 residues. Germline V gene data show CDR1 as SGHAT and CDR2 as FQNNGV. V gave up 11 bases and J gave up 5 bases; unmatched junction bases: 10. CDR3 sequence (DNA): TGTGCCTCCCTGTACACTAGCGGGAAAGATACGCAGTATTTT. Protein sequence: CASLYTSGKDTQYF. Together with reference TRBV11-2 and TRBJ2-3, the CDR3 gives the full variable domain: EAGVAQSPRYKIIEKRQSVAFWCNPISGHATLYWYQQILGQGPKLLIQFQNNGVVDDSQLPKDRFSAERLKGVDSTLKIQPAKLEDSAVYLCASLYTSGKDTQYFGPGTRLTVL.

The chain combines TRBV2 with TRBJ1-4; TRBD1 matches at 7 bases. Germline V CDR1 and CDR2: SNHLY, FYNNEI. The CDR3 length is 14 residues. V lost 10 bases and J lost 4; bases outside the gene matches: 9. CDR3 in amino acids: CATQQGQINEKLFF. The CDR3 DNA follows: TGTGCCACCCAGCAGGGACAGATTAATGAAAAACTGTTTTTT.

The chain recombines TRBV11-3 with TRBJ2-3, with unresolved D. V was clipped by 4 bases and J by 3 bases, with 5 bases between them. The CDR3 is 12 amino acids. The germline CDR1 and CDR2 sequences are SGHNT and YENEEA. In DNA, the CDR3 is TGTGCCAGCAGCTCCTATACAGATACGCAGTATTTT. It specifies CASSSYTDTQYF.

The chain carries TRBV19 and TRBJ1-2, with 8 bases aligning to TRBD1. The ends lost 8 bases at V and 3 bases at J; junction bases unmatched: 8. CDR1 LNHDA and CDR2 SQIVND come from the germline V gene (reference sequence). This CDR3 region has 14 residues. The CDR3 DNA sequence: TGTGCCAGTGGACAGGGAATCACTCACTATGGCTACACCTTC. This encodes CASGQGITHYGYTF. The variable domain in full, with the rest retrieved from reference TRBV19 and TRBJ1-2, is DGGITQSPKYLFRKEGQNVTLSCEQNLNHDAMYWYRQDPGQGLRLIYYSQIVNDFQKGDIAEGYSVSREKKESFPLTVTSAQKNPTAFYLCASGQGITHYGYTFGSGTRLTVV.

This chain connects TRBV7-9 to TRBJ2-2; TRBD1 matches 8 bases. CDR3 length: 15 residues. V lost 3 bases to trimming and J lost 3 bases; unmatched junction nucleotides: 3. The germline gives CDR1 SEHNR, CDR2 FQNEAQ (reference sequence). The CDR3 is CASSFDRGDTGELFF. The CDR3 coding sequence is TGTGCCAGCAGCTTTGACAGGGGAGACACCGGGGAGCTGTTTTTT.

The chain has TRBV30 and TRBJ1-5, with unresolved D. V was pared by 2 bases and J by 4 bases, with 15 bases between. This CDR3 has 15 amino acids. CDR1 and CDR2 (germline): GTSNPN, SVGIG (reference sequence). Here the CDR3 DNA reads TGTGCCTGGAGTCCCTGGGGAGGACGGAATCAGCCCCAGCATTTT. This gives the protein CAWSPWGGRNQPQHF.

This clone showed up just once. The chain links TRBV7-2 to TRBJ1-1; TRBD1 is a possible D gene (6 bases). The germline gives CDR1 SGHTA, CDR2 FQGNSA. The CDR3 sequence is 16 residues long. Trimming left V 6 bases short and J 1 base short, with 18 bases between. In DNA form, the CDR3 reads TGTGCCAGCAGGTTCGCGCGACAGGCTACGAACACTGAAGCTTTCTTT. Translating it yields CASRFARQATNTEAFF.

The genes are TRBV18 and TRBJ2-3; D call uncertain. The V end lost 2 bases, the J end lost 0 bases, and 3 bases lay between the germline ends. This CDR3 region has 13 residues. Germline V gene sequence: CDR1 KGHSH, CDR2 LQKENI. CDR3 in DNA: TGTGCCAGCTCACCAGGGAGCACAGATACGCAGTATTTT. This codes for CASSPGSTDTQYF.

V is TRBV28 and J is TRBJ2-7; no reliable D call. Trimming cost V 4 bases and J 0 bases, with 19 bases left between them. CDR3 size: 17 residues. Per the germline V gene, CDR1 is MDHEN and CDR2 is SYDVKM. The CDR3 coding sequence is TGTGCCAGCAGTTCCCTCGGTATGGGCAGGAGCTCCTACGAGCAGTACTTC. This gives the protein CASSSLGMGRSSYEQYF.

V usage is TRBV7-3 and J usage is TRBJ1-1; 7 nucleotides match TRBD1. The germline V gene encodes CDR1 SGHTA and CDR2 FQGTGA. Trimming removed 5 bases from V and 5 bases from J; junction bases left unmatched: 5. The CDR3 covers 13 residues. CDR3 protein: CASSLNRGTEAFF. In DNA form, the CDR3 reads TGTGCCAGCAGCCTGAACAGGGGTACTGAAGCTTTCTTT.

The genes are TRBV5-6 and TRBJ1-2, with unresolved D. V was clipped by 1 base and J by 4 bases, with 14 bases between them. The CDR3 covers 15 residues. Germline V gives CDR1 SGHDT, CDR2 YYEEEE. This CDR3 is CASSLLGKTSYGYTF. As DNA, the CDR3 is TGTGCCAGCAGCTTGCTAGGGAAAACGAGCTATGGCTACACCTTC.

The chain uses TRBV5-1 and TRBJ2-5; 9 bases align to TRBD2. Germline lookup yields CDR1 SGHRS and CDR2 YFSETQ. V lost 1 base and J lost 1; bases outside the gene matches: 8. The CDR3 has 17 amino acids. CDR3 region: CASSLSTAGGFQETQYF. CDR3 DNA sequence: TGCGCCAGCAGCTTGTCCACAGCGGGGGGTTTCCAAGAGACCCAGTACTTC.

As DNA, the CDR3 is TGTGCCATCAGGGACAGGGAGGATTCACCCCTCCACTTT. Protein product: CAIRDREDSPLHF. The chain has TRBV10-3 and TRBJ1-6; TRBD1 matches at 8 bases. The V gene's germline CDR1 is ENHRY and CDR2 SYGVKD. Losses at the gene ends were 6 bases for V and 8 bases for J; bases not matched to a gene: 3. This CDR3 contains 13 residues.

V gene TRBV6-5 combines with J gene TRBJ1-1; D is ambiguous. The V gene's germline CDR1 is MNHEY and CDR2 SVGAGI. V was trimmed by 1 base and J by 0 bases, leaving 9 bases between them. CDR3 length equals 15 residues. CDR3 sequence reads: CASSYYSPMNTEAFF. DNA of the CDR3: TGTGCCAGCAGTTACTACAGTCCAATGAACACTGAAGCTTTCTTT.

The chain joins TRBV3-1 (or the pseudogene TRBV3-2) to TRBJ2-1; 10 bases agree with TRBD2. The CDR3 is 14 amino acids. With V trimmed by 4 bases and J by 6 bases, 3 bases remained unmatched. Germline V gives CDR1 LGHDT, CDR2 YNNKEL (reference sequence). The CDR3 coding sequence is TGTGCCAGCAGCCCGGGACTAGCGTTCAATGAGCAGTTCTTC. Its translation: CASSPGLAFNEQFF.